The TCR beta chain described here comes from a study of blood T cells in healthy people across ages. Study observations and caveats: In these data, TCR beta diversity tracked strongly with naive T cell percentage.

The second PCR ran about 7 to 12 cycles with a sample-barcoded 5' primer and J-beta primers. Using its own MiXCR run on the 5' RACE reads, TCRdb lists one record per CDR3 protein. The sample records under 1,000,000 distinct CDR3 sequences, about half being singletons. Peripheral blood samples of roughly 9.8 milliliters were drawn from each donor. About this clonotype: Its antigen remains unknown. One junction end disagrees with the germline gene, perhaps due to a read error.

This CDR3 contains 15 residues. V and J are TRBV12-3 or TRBV12-4 and TRBJ2-3; D may be TRBD1 or TRBD2 (5 bases each). Source material: blood. This TCR derives from an elderly man in good health. As DNA, the CDR3 is TGTGCCAGCAGTTCAGAAAGGGGAGTTGCAGATATGCAGTATTTT. Translating it yields CASSSERGVADMQYF.